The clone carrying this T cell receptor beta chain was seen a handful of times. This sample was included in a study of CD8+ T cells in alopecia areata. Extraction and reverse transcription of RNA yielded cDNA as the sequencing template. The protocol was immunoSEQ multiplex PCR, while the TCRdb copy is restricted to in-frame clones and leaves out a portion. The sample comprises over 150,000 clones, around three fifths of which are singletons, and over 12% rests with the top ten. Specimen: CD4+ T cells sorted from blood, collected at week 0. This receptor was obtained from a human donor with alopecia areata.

The CDR3 spells CASSPQTEPYQETQYF. For the CDR3, the DNA is TGCGCCAGCAGCCCACAGACAGAACCGTACCAAGAGACCCAGTACTTC. This sequence joins TRBV5-1 and TRBJ2-5; possible D gene TRBD1, 5 bases. Germline CDR1 reads SGHRS; CDR2 reads YFSETQ. The CDR3 is made up of 16 amino acids. Trimming stripped 4 bases from V and 0 bases from J, with 16 bases between.